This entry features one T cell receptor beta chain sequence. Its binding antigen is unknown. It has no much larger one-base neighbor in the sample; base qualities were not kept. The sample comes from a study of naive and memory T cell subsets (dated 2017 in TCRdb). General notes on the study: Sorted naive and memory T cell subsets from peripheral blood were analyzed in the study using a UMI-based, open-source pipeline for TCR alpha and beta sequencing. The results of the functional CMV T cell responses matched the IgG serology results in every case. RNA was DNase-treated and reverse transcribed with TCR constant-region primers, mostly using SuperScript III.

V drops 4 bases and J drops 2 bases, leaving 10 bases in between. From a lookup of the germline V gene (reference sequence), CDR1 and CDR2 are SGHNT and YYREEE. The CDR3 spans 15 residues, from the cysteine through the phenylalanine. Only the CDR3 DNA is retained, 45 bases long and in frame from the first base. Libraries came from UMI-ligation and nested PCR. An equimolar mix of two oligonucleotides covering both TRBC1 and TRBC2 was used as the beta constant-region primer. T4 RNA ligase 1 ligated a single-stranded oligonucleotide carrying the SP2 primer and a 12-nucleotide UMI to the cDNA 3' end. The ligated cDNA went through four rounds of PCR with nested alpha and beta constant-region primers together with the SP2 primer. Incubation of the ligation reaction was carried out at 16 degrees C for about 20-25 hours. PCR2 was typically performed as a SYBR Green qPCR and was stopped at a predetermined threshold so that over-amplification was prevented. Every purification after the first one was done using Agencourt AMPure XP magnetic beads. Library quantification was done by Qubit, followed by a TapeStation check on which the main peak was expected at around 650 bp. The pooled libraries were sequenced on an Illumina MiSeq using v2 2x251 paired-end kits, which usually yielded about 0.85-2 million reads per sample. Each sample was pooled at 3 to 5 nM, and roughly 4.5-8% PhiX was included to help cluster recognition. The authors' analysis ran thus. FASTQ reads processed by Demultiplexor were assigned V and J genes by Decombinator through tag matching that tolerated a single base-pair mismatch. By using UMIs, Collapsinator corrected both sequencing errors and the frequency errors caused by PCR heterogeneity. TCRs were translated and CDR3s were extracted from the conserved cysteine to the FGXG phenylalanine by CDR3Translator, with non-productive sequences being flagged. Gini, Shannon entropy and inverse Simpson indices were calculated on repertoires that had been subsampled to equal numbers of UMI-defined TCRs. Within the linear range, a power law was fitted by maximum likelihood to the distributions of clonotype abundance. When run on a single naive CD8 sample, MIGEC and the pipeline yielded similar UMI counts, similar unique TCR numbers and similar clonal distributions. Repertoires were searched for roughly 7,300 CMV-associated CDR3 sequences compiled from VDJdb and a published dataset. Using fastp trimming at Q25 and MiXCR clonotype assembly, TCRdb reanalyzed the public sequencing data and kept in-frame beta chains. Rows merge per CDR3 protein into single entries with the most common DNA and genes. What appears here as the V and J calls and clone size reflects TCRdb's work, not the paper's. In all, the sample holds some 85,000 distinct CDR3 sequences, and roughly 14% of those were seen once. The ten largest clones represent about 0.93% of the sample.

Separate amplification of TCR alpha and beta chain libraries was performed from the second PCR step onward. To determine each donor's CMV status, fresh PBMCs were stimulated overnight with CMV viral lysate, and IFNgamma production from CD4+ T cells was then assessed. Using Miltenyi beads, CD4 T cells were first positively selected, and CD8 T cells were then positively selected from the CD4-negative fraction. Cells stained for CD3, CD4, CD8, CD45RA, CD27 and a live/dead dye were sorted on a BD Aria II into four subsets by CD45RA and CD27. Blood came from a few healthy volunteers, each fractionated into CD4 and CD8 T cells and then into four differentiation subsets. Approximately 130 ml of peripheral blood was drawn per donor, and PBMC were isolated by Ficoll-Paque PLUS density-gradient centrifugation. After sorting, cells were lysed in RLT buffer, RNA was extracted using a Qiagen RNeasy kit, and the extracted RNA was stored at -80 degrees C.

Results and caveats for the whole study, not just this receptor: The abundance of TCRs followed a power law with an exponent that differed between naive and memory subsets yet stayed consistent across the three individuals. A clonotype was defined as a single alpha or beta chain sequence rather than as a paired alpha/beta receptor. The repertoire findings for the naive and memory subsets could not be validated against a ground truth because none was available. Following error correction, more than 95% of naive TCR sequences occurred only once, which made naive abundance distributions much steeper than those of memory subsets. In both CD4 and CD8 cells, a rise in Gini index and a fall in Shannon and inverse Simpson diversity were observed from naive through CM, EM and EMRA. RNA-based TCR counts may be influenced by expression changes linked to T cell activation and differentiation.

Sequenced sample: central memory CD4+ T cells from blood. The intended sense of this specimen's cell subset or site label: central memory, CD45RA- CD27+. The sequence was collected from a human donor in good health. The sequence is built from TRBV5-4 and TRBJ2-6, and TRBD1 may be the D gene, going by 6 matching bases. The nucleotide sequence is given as TGTGCCAGCAGCATTGGGGGCCCTGGGGCCAACGTCCTGACTTTC. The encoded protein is CASSIGGPGANVLTF. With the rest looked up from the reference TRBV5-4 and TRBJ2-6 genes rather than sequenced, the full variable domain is ETGVTQSPTHLIKTRGQQVTLRCSSQSGHNTVSWYQQALGQGPQFIFQYYREEENGRGNFPPRFSGLQFPNYSSELNVNALELDDSALYLCASSIGGPGANVLTFGAGSRLTVL.